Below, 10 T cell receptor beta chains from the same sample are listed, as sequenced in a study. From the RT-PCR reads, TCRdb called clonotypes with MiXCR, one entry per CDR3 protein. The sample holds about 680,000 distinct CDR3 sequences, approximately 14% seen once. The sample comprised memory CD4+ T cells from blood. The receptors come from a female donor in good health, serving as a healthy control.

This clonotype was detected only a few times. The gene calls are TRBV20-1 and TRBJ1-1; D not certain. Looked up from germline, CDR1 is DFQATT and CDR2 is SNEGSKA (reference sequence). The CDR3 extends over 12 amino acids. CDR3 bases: TGCAGGGCGGCCTCCCAGAACACTGAAGCTTTCTTT. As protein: CRAASQNTEAFF.

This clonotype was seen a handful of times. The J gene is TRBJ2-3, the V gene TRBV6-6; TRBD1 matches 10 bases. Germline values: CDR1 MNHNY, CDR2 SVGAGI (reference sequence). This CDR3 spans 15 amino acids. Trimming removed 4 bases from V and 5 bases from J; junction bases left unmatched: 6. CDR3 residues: CASSFGTGAGDTQYF. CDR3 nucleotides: TGTGCCAGCAGTTTCGGGACAGGGGCCGGAGATACGCAGTATTTT.

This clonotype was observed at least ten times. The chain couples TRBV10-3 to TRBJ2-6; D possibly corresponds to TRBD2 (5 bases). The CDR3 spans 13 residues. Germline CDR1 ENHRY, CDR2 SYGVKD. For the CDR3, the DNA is TGTGGGATCTCGGAGGCTGGGGCCAACGTCCTGACTTTC. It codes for CGISEAGANVLTF.

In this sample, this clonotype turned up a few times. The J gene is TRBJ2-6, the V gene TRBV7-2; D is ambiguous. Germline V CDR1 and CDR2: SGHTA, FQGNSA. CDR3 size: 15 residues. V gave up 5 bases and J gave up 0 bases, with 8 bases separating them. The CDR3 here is CASSIRDSGANVLTF. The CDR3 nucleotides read TGTGCCAGCAGCATAAGGGACTCTGGGGCCAACGTCCTGACTTTC.

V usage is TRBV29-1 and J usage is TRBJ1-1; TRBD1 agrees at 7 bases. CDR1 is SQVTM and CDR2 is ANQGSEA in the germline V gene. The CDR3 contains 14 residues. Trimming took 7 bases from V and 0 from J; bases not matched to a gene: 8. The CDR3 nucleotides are TGCAGCGGCTACTCCGGGACAGTGAACACTGAAGCTTTCTTT. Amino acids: CSGYSGTVNTEAFF.

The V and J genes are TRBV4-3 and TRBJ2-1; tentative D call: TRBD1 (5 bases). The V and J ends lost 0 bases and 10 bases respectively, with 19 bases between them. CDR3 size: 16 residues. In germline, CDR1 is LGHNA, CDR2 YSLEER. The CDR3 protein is CASSQDWQGSPREQFF. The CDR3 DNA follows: TGCGCCAGCAGCCAAGATTGGCAGGGAAGCCCTCGGGAGCAGTTCTTC.

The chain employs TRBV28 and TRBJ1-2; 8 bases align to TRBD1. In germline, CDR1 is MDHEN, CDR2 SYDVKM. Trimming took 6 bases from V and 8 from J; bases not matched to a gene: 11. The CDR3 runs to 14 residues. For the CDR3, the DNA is TGTGCCAGCAGGTCCCTTGGACAGGGTCAGGGCTACACCTTC. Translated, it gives CASRSLGQGQGYTF.

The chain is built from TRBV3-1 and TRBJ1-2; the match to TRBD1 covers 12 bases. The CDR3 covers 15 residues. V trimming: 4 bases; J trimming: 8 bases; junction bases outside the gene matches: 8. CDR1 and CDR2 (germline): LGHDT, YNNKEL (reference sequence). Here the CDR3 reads CASSRGGQGAEGYTF. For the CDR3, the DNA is TGTGCCAGCAGCCGGGGGGGACAGGGGGCTGAAGGCTACACCTTC.

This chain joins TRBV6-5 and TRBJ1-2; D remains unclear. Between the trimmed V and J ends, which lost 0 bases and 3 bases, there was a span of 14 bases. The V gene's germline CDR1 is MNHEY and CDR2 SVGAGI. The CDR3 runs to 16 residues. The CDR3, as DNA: TGTGCCAGCAGTTACTCGAGCACTTCGACGCACTATGGCTACACCTTC. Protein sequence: CASSYSSTSTHYGYTF.

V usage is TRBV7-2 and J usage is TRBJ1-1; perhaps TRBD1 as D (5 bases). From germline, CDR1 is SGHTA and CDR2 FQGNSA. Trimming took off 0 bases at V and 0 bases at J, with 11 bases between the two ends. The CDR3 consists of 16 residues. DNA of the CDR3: TGTGCCAGCAGCTTAGCATGGGGCCCCATGAACACTGAAGCTTTCTTT. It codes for CASSLAWGPMNTEAFF.